Listed below are T cell receptor beta chains from one sample, sequenced in a study of cytomegalovirus exposure and HLA in healthy donors. Data came from immunoSEQ multiplex PCR; TCRdb stores just in-frame clones and leaves some out. The sample shows some 150,000 clones, 91% of them seen only once. The sequencing sample was made of PBMCs. The receptor set was obtained from a man between 18 and 35 years old in good health and CMV-seronegative. The CDR3 runs from the conserved cysteine through the conserved F or W. The D gene is left open where the match is weak. Clone size is shown for a subset of rows, as once, few, many or a class of expanded clone.

>TRBJ2-1|TRBV25-1|-|TRBD2
CASSEYAGGRNNEQFF
TGTGCCAGCAGTGAATATGCGGGAGGTCGGAACAATGAGCAGTTCTTC
>TRBJ2-2|TRBV12-2|once|-
CASRLADRTANTGELFF
TGTGCAAGTCGCTTAGCGGACAGGACCGCGAACACCGGGGAGCTGTTTTTT
>TRBJ2-5|TRBV28|-|-
CASSPIDLPWSSSMGETQYF
TGTGCCAGCAGTCCCATAGATCTTCCCTGGTCTAGCAGCATGGGAGAGACCCAGTACTTC
>TRBJ2-4|TRBV5-4|-|TRBD2
CASSSGTSGSIAKNIQYF
TGTGCCAGCAGCTCCGGGACTAGCGGGAGTATAGCCAAAAACATTCAGTACTTC
>TRBJ1-1|TRBV18|-|-
CASSLDPQGTEAFF
TGTGCCAGCTCATTGGACCCCCAGGGCACTGAAGCTTTCTTT
>TRBJ1-1|TRBV13|-|-
CASNSRNRDKPGTEAFF
TGTGCCAGCAACAGTAGGAACAGGGACAAACCCGGCACTGAAGCTTTCTTT
>TRBJ1-1|TRBV29-1|-|-
CSAHAGGMDTEAFF
TGCAGCGCACACGCGGGGGGCATGGACACTGAAGCTTTCTTT
>TRBJ2-3|TRBV6-5|-|TRBD2
CASSMRGATDTQYF
TGTGCCAGTTCAATGCGGGGGGCCACAGATACGCAGTATTTT
>TRBJ2-1|TRBV6-5|-|TRBD2
CASSAGTSGASEQFF
TGTGCCAGCAGTGCCGGGACTAGCGGCGCCTCGGAGCAGTTCTTC
>TRBJ1-4|TRBV30|-|TRBD1
CASPGQGSPPTNEKLFF
TGTGCCTCACCGGGACAGGGGTCCCCCCCAACTAATGAAAAACTGTTTTTT